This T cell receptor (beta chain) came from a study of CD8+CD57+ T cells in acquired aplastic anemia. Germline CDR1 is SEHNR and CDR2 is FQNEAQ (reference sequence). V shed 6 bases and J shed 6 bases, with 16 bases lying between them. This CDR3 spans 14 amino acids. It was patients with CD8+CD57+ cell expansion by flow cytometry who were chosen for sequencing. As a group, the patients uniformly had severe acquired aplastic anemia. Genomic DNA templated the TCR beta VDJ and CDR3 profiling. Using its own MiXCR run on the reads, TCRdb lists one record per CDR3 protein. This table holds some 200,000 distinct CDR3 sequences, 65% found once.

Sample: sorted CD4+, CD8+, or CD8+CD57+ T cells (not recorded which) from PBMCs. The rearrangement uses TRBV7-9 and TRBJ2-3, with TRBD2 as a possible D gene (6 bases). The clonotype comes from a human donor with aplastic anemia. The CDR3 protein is CASREAAGKDTQYF. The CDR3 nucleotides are TGTGCCAGCAGGGAAGCGGCGGGGAAGGATACGCAGTATTTT.